This section outlines one T cell receptor (beta chain) sequence together with its context. The antigen is undetermined. These data come from a study of shared clonotypes between healthy human individuals. Study-level findings and limits: Generally, naive subsets (rather than memory subsets) showed larger estimated richness.

Authors' processing steps: Junction-only sequences without quality scores were provided by ImmunoSEQ, so filtering was different. Sequenced by immunoSEQ multiplex PCR; TCRdb stores in-frame clones only, minus some. The V and J calls and clone size were taken over from that table, and D and trimming were inferred from the DNA. The repertoire consists of some 1,100,000 clones, with around 78% occurring once and the leading ten covering approximately 0.56%. Free of recent acute infections or vaccinations, the donors were healthy HIV-negative adults. The ends lost 5 bases at V and 3 bases at J; junction bases unmatched: 5. Germline CDR1 reads SGHVS; CDR2 reads FQNEAQ. There are 15 residues in the CDR3.

This TCR came from a man aged 18 to 30 in good health. Some clones in this sample may be carry-over from other donors' samples. The specimen sequenced was memory CD4+ T cells from PBMCs. Subset reported: CD45RA-negative fraction. The chain links TRBV7-8 to TRBJ2-3; 10 bases are shared with TRBD2. CDR3 in amino acids: CASSQGLASTDTQYF. CDR3 bases: TGTGCCAGCAGCCAGGGACTAGCGTCTACAGATACGCAGTATTTT.